What follows are 13 T cell receptor beta chains derived from one specimen sequenced in a study of T-cell memory formation after mild COVID-19. In TCRdb, the 5' RACE reads were re-called with MiXCR into one record per CDR3 protein. The table lists under 300,000 distinct CDR3 sequences, roughly 15% of them singletons, with around 3.7% in the top ten. The sequenced sample consisted of PBMCs or a T cell subset sorted from them (not recorded which). The receptors stem from a man aged 18 to 30 who had mild COVID-19 (a few samples of this study predate the infection). Cell type and time point are not known.

In this sample, this clonotype turned up a few times. V is TRBV6-2 or TRBV6-3 and J is TRBJ2-1; 10 nucleotides match TRBD2. CDR3 length: 16 residues. V shed 9 bases, J shed 3 bases, and the junction held 11 bases outside the gene matches. Germline CDR1 MNHEY, CDR2 SVGEGT. CDR3 nucleotide sequence: TGTGCCAGTAGACTAGCGGGCAATGTACTCTACAATGAGCAGTTCTTC. The encoded protein is CASRLAGNVLYNEQFF.

V usage is TRBV6-5 and J usage is TRBJ1-6; 8 bases line up with TRBD1. The germline V gene has CDR1 MNHEY and CDR2 SVGAGI. V trimming: 2 bases; J trimming: 7 bases; junction bases outside the gene matches: 4. This CDR3 has 15 amino acids. CDR3 amino acids: CASSYGGTGNSPLHF. The CDR3 region has the DNA TGTGCCAGCAGTTACGGGGGGACAGGCAATTCACCCCTCCACTTT.

J is TRBJ1-5 and V is TRBV30; 9 nucleotides agree with TRBD1. Germline V lookup: CDR1 GTSNPN, CDR2 SVGIG (reference sequence). The V gene end was trimmed by 2 bases and the J gene end by 5 bases; junction bases not matched to a gene: 4. The CDR3 spans 14 residues. CDR3 DNA sequence: TGTGCCTGGAGTCCACAGGGGGCCGATCAGCCCCAGCATTTT. Encoded protein: CAWSPQGADQPQHF.

This chain joins TRBV5-1 and TRBJ1-1; 10 bases are a match to TRBD1. The germline gives CDR1 SGHRS, CDR2 YFSETQ. The CDR3 runs 15 residues. V lost 4 bases and J lost 3; bases outside the gene matches: 6. The CDR3 reads CASSEADRGDTEAFF. The CDR3 DNA is TGCGCCAGCAGCGAGGCGGACAGGGGGGACACTGAAGCTTTCTTT.

This clonotype was counted between two and nine times. The gene calls are TRBV6-6 and TRBJ2-7; no reliable D call. Trimming pared 3 bases from V and 0 bases from J, leaving 9 bases between. The CDR3 runs to 14 residues. Germline CDR1 reads MNHNY; CDR2 reads SVGAGI (reference sequence). The CDR3, as DNA: TGTGCCAGCAGTTATATCAGAAGCTCCTACGAGCAGTACTTC. Translation gives CASSYIRSSYEQYF.

This clonotype was picked up a small number of times. The rearrangement links TRBV6-5 to TRBJ1-4; no firm D call. Trimming removed 4 bases from V and 7 bases from J, with 19 bases in between. Germline lookup yields CDR1 MNHEY and CDR2 SVGAGI. The CDR3 runs 16 residues. The CDR3 nucleotides read TGTGCCAGCAGTTTCCGCCCCGGGCGACCGAGTGAAAAACTGTTTTTT. Its translation is CASSFRPGRPSEKLFF.

This clonotype was found a few times. This rearrangement joins TRBV12-3 or TRBV12-4 to TRBJ2-2, with D tentatively TRBD2 (6 bases). Trimming removed 6 bases at V and 1 base at J, with 12 bases between. This CDR3 has 15 residues. This CDR3 is CASSRRGLNTGELFF. CDR3 nucleotides: TGTGCCAGCAGCCGTAGGGGACTGAACACCGGGGAGCTGTTTTTT.

The table lists this clonotype with a few counts. The rearrangement joins TRBV20-1 to TRBJ1-2; a weak D match, TRBD1 (6 bases). The length of the CDR3 is 15 residues. Trimming took 2 bases from V and 6 from J, leaving 19 bases between them. CDR1 and CDR2 from the germline V gene are DFQATT and SNEGSKA (reference sequence). The CDR3 DNA reads as TGCAGTGCTAGAAAAGGCAGGGGTGCAGGGAATGGCTACACCTTC. Its protein is CSARKGRGAGNGYTF.

This clonotype was counted between two and nine times. CDR3 sequence reads: CASSSDRQGSIQYF. The CDR3 nucleotides read TGTGCCAGCAGCTCAGATCGACAGGGTAGCATTCAGTACTTC. The rearrangement uses TRBV7-2 and TRBJ2-4; 7 nucleotides line up with TRBD1. After removal of 4 bases from V and 9 bases from J, the junction contained 9 bases not matched to a gene. CDR3 length: 14 amino acids. CDR1 is SGHTA and CDR2 is FQGNSA in the germline V gene.

V is TRBV29-1 and J is TRBJ2-3; maybe TRBD2 (5 bases). From germline, CDR1 is SQVTM and CDR2 ANQGSEA. V lost 8 bases, J lost 4 bases, and 22 bases lay in between. The CDR3 is made up of 15 amino acids. DNA of the CDR3: TGCAGCTCCCGCCGCGAGGGCTCGATATCAGATACGCAGTATTTT. It codes for CSSRREGSISDTQYF.

This chain uses TRBV6-5 with TRBJ2-6, with 7 positions matching TRBD1. V trimming: 6 bases; J trimming: 4 bases; junction bases outside the gene matches: 9. Germline CDR1 is MNHEY and CDR2 is SVGAGI. The CDR3 is made up of 16 amino acids. Here the CDR3 reads CASRVNTGAGANVLTF. Written as DNA, the CDR3 is TGTGCCAGCAGAGTAAACACAGGGGCAGGGGCCAACGTCCTGACTTTC.

This clonotype was picked up one time. The chain couples TRBV6-1 to TRBJ2-6; D perhaps matches TRBD2 (5 bases). The CDR3 sequence is 17 residues long. CDR1 and CDR2 (germline): MNHNS, SASEGT. Trimming stripped 2 bases from V and 0 bases from J, with 11 bases between. The CDR3 loop reads CASSENRGYSGANVLTF. The CDR3 DNA reads as TGTGCCAGCAGTGAAAATCGGGGATACTCTGGGGCCAACGTCCTGACTTTC.

For the CDR3, the DNA is TGTGCCAGCCGAATTACAGGGGGGGGCACAGATACGCAGTATTTT. Its protein is CASRITGGGTDTQYF. V is TRBV19 and J is TRBJ2-3; D might be TRBD1 (8 bases). Between the trimmed V and J ends, which lost 9 bases and 1 base, there was a span of 17 bases. CDR3 length equals 15 residues. The germline CDR1 and CDR2 sequences are LNHDA and SQIVND (reference sequence).